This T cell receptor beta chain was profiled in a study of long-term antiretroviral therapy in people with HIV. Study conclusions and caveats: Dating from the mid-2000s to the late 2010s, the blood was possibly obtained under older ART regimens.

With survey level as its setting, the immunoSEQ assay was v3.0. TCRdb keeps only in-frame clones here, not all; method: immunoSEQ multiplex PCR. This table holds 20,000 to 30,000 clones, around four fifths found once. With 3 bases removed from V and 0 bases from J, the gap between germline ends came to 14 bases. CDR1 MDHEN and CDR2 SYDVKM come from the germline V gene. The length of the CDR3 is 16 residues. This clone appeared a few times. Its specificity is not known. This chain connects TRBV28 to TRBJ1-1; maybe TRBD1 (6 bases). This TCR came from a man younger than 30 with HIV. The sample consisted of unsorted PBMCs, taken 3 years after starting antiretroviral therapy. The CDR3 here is CASSLGLGQMNTEAFF. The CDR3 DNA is TGTGCCAGCAGTTTGGGCCTGGGACAAATGAACACTGAAGCTTTCTTT.